A selection of T cell receptor beta chains follows, all from one sample in a study of vaccination and CD4 T cells after COVID-19. These receptors have no identified antigens. TCRdb reanalysed the PCR reads using MiXCR and keeps one entry per CDR3 protein. The sample holds about 19,000 distinct CDR3 sequences; around 58% are singletons and the top ten take under 8.5%. Specimen: CD4+ T cells from blood, cultured in vitro. The receptors come from a human donor who had recovered from COVID-19. The CDR3 runs from the conserved cysteine through the conserved F or W. The size entry is marked missing in some rows and otherwise reads once, few, many or a size class.

CDR3: CASSLSGPLDQPQHF
J: TRBJ1-5
size: NA
V: TRBV27

CDR3: CSARSGTSGYNEQFF
J: TRBJ2-1
size: NA
V: TRBV20-1

CDR3: CASRQNGQGATYGYTF
J: TRBJ1-2
size: NA
V: TRBV27

CDR3: CASSFLNGGELFF
J: TRBJ2-2
size: NA
V: TRBV27

CDR3: CASSLVGVNYGYTF
J: TRBJ1-2
size: once
V: TRBV7-2

CDR3: CSAKGTARHSNQPQHF
J: TRBJ1-5
size: NA
V: TRBV20-1

CDR3: CASSFNLQGNEQYF
J: TRBJ2-7
size: NA
V: TRBV7-9

CDR3: CASSATSGSHGETQYF
J: TRBJ2-5
size: NA
V: TRBV7-2

CDR3: CASSLGTINYGYTF
J: TRBJ1-2
size: NA
V: TRBV7-8

CDR3: CAWSVGVYRGRNQPQHF
J: TRBJ1-5
size: few
V: TRBV30

CDR3: CASSISASSYEQYF
J: TRBJ2-7
size: NA
V: TRBV19

CDR3: CATSEGVGTGDSTDTQYF
J: TRBJ2-3
size: NA
V: TRBV24-1

CDR3: CASSSRTSGRRFTDTQYF
J: TRBJ2-3
size: NA
V: TRBV12-3/TRBV12-4

CDR3: CSAPPAGGRGEQFF
J: TRBJ2-1
size: NA
V: TRBV20-1

CDR3: CASSVDRNTEAFF
J: TRBJ1-1
size: NA
V: TRBV6-4

CDR3: CASSGSGGVKNYGYTF
J: TRBJ1-2
size: NA
V: TRBV6-1

CDR3: CASSHLTGTYNEQFF
J: TRBJ2-1
size: NA
V: TRBV28

CDR3: CASSALGGENEQYF
J: TRBJ2-7
size: NA
V: TRBV7-6

CDR3: CASSAADGQPQHF
J: TRBJ1-5
size: NA
V: TRBV10-1

CDR3: CATSDELKQGALNQPQHF
J: TRBJ1-5
size: few
V: TRBV15

CDR3: CASSQPGQGVEQYF
J: TRBJ2-7
size: NA
V: TRBV3-1

CDR3: CASSLSGGTTEAFF
J: TRBJ1-1
size: NA
V: TRBV7-3

CDR3: CASSKPRLATVSYEQYF
J: TRBJ2-7
size: NA
V: TRBV21-1

CDR3: CASRRPPGYGYTF
J: TRBJ1-2
size: few
V: TRBV6-1

CDR3: CSARKGTSGRISSYNEQFF
J: TRBJ2-1
size: NA
V: TRBV20-1

CDR3: CASSQANTDTQYF
J: TRBJ2-3
size: once
V: TRBV14

CDR3: CASSLDRELFF
J: TRBJ2-2
size: NA
V: TRBV5-1

CDR3: CASSMGPSWNTGELFF
J: TRBJ2-2
size: few
V: TRBV27

CDR3: CATSRGLLGTSGRRFEQYF
J: TRBJ2-7
size: NA
V: TRBV15

CDR3: CSATWLETQYF
J: TRBJ2-5
size: NA
V: TRBV20-1

CDR3: CASSFLASPTETQYF
J: TRBJ2-5
size: NA
V: TRBV11-3

CDR3: CASSASKYEQYF
J: TRBJ2-7
size: NA
V: TRBV10-1

CDR3: CAWSRTGGHGYTF
J: TRBJ1-2
size: NA
V: TRBV30

CDR3: CASMGSGNQPQHF
J: TRBJ1-5
size: NA
V: TRBV6-1

CDR3: CASSIADTQYF
J: TRBJ2-3
size: NA
V: TRBV19

CDR3: CASSELVGSGQSDGYTF
J: TRBJ1-2
size: few
V: TRBV25-1

CDR3: CASSPSGRAIHEQFF
J: TRBJ2-1
size: NA
V: TRBV7-8

CDR3: CSASLGGVDNEKLFF
J: TRBJ1-4
size: once
V: TRBV20-1

CDR3: CASSLGYRPVNTEAFF
J: TRBJ1-1
size: NA
V: TRBV5-1

CDR3: CSVVQALAPGNIQYF
J: TRBJ2-4
size: NA
V: TRBV29-1

CDR3: CASSPTVLAETQYF
J: TRBJ2-5
size: few
V: TRBV7-2

CDR3: CASSPRAGRSYEQYF
J: TRBJ2-7
size: NA
V: TRBV27

CDR3: CASREDISNQPQHF
J: TRBJ1-5
size: NA
V: TRBV5-1

CDR3: CASSQAGTEAFF
J: TRBJ1-1
size: NA
V: TRBV3-1

CDR3: CASSSFGTAGYTF
J: TRBJ1-2
size: large
V: TRBV10-2

CDR3: CASSRGLNEQYF
J: TRBJ2-7
size: few
V: TRBV12-3/TRBV12-4

CDR3: CASSTTWTGKDGYTF
J: TRBJ1-2
size: NA
V: TRBV19

CDR3: CASSLGTGELETQYF
J: TRBJ2-5
size: few
V: TRBV27

CDR3: CASSPSGSGTIYF
J: TRBJ1-3
size: once
V: TRBV7-9

CDR3: CASSEPGKSNQPQHF
J: TRBJ1-5
size: NA
V: TRBV2

CDR3: CASSLHNTEAFF
J: TRBJ1-1
size: NA
V: TRBV11-1

CDR3: CASSPGDRWGAEAFF
J: TRBJ1-1
size: few
V: TRBV27

CDR3: CASTPGGARNIQYF
J: TRBJ2-4
size: once
V: TRBV5-1

CDR3: CASTLWGNTEAFF
J: TRBJ1-1
size: few
V: TRBV19

CDR3: CSVVGGRGLNTEAFF
J: TRBJ1-1
size: NA
V: TRBV29-1

CDR3: CASNPGAGGPETQYF
J: TRBJ2-5
size: NA
V: TRBV7-8

CDR3: CASSPEGSNQPQHF
J: TRBJ1-5
size: NA
V: TRBV27